The T cell receptor (beta chain) under discussion was sequenced for a study of regulatory T cells in long-lasting Graves disease. Time point defined: newly diagnosed GD, antithyroid drugs for less than 3 months. After RNA was extracted from PBMCs, the TCR library was made from it. Roughly 8.3 milliliters of peripheral blood were taken and placed in EDTA tubes. There are a few counts of this clonotype. Its antigen is as yet unknown. According to the study, TCR beta libraries were built with iRepertoire HTBI primers and CDR3-region Arm-PCR. TCRdb re-analysed the multiplex PCR reads in MiXCR, keeping a single row per CDR3 protein. Among 550,000 to 700,000 distinct CDR3 sequences, about 15% were seen once, and the ten largest hold 12%. Trimming stripped 4 bases from V and 2 bases from J, with 21 bases between. The CDR3 totals 18 residues. Germline values: CDR1 SGHAT, CDR2 FQNNGV. Study-wide results and limits: Persistent disease preferred TRBV28, TRBJ1-2 and TRBJ2-5; new disease, TRBV20-1 and TRBJ2-1. The persistent group shared about 2,700 public clonotypes, more than the approximately 970 shared by new patients.

In addition, the sample was reused for a study of T cells in Graves' hyperthyroidism and ophthalmopathy.

The source of this sequence is a young man with Graves disease. The sequenced sample was peripheral blood mononuclear cells (PBMCs), obtained at new diagnosis, from a patient treated with antithyroid drugs. V gene TRBV11-2 combines with J gene TRBJ1-5; D not certain. The DNA of the CDR3 is TGTGCCAGCAGCTCCGAACCCTTTAGCGGTTTCGGCAATCAGCCCCAGCATTTT. Encoded protein: CASSSEPFSGFGNQPQHF.